This TCR beta chain is drawn from a study of blood T cells in healthy people across ages. Study background: The capture of about one barcoded beta molecule per two T cells was achieved by template switching.

Study findings and constraints: PBMCs went unsorted, and a conclusive naive versus antigen-experienced comparison was therefore prevented.

Concerning this clonotype itself: Antigen unknown.

Primers used in a second PCR of roughly 6 to 12 cycles were a sample-barcoded 5' primer and a J-beta primer mix. Every cDNA molecule carried a tag from a template-switch adaptor bearing 12 random nucleotides. TCRdb fed the 5' RACE reads into MiXCR, producing one record per CDR3 protein. Found here are roughly 2 million distinct CDR3 sequences, around half of them singletons; the top ten hold around 2.1%. The clonotype was recovered from a woman in her 40s in good health. Sequenced sample: blood.

This CDR3 reads CASLPEAFSGANVLTF. The CDR3 DNA reads TGTGCTAGTCTCCCGGAGGCGTTCTCTGGGGCCAACGTCCTGACTTTC. V gene TRBV12-5 combines with J gene TRBJ2-6, with TRBD2 as a possible D gene (5 bases). The V end lost 8 bases, the J end lost 0 bases, and 14 bases lay between the germline ends. The CDR3 extends over 16 amino acids. The germline CDR1 and CDR2 sequences are LGHNT and FRNRAP.